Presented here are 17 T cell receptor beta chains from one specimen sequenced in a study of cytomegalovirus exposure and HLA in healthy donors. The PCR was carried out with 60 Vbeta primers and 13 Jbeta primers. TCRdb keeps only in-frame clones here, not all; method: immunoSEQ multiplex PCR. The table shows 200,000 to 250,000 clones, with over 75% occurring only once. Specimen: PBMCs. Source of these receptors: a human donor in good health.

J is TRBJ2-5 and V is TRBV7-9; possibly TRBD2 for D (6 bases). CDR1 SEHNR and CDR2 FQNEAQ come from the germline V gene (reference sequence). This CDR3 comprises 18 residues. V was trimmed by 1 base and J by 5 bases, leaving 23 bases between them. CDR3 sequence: CASSLVDLALHREETQYF. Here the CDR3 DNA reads TGTGCCAGCAGCTTAGTCGACCTAGCGCTTCATAGAGAGGAGACCCAGTACTTC.

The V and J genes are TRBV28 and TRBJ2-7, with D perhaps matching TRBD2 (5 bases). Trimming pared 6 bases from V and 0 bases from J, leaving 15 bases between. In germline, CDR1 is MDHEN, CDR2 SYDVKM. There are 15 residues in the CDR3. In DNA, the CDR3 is TGTGCCAGCAGGCAGTCTGCGGGCGGCTCCTACGAGCAGTACTTC. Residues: CASRQSAGGSYEQYF.

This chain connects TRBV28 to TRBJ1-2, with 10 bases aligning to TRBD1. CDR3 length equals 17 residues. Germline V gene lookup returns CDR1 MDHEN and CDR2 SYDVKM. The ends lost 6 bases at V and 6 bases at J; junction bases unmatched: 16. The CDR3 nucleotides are TGTGCCAGCAGCCCATACGGGACAGGGGATGTACTTGATGGCTACACCTTC. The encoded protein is CASSPYGTGDVLDGYTF.

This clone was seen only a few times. The CDR3 sequence: CASSNRDRSYEQYF. CDR3 nucleotide sequence: TGTGCCAGTAGTAACCGGGACAGGTCCTACGAGCAGTACTTC. The chain has TRBV19 and TRBJ2-7, with 8 bases identical to TRBD1. J was trimmed by 1 base and V by 4 bases; bases with no gene match: 3. The germline gives CDR1 LNHDA, CDR2 SQIVND (reference sequence). The CDR3 runs to 14 residues.

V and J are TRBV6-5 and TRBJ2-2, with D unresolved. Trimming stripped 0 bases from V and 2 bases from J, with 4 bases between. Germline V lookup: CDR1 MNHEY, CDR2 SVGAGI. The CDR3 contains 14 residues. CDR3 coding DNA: TGTGCCAGCAGTTACTCGAGAAACACCGGGGAGCTGTTTTTT. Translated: CASSYSRNTGELFF.

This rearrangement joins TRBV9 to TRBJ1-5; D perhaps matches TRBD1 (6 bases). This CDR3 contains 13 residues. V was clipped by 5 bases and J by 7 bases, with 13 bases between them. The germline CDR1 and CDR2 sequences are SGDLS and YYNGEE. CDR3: CASSQGLGQPQHF. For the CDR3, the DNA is TGTGCCAGCAGTCAGGGGCTCGGACAGCCCCAGCATTTT.

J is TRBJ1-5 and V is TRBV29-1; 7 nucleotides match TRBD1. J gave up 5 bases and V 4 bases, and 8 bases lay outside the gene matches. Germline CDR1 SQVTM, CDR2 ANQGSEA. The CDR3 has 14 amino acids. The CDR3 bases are TGCAGCGTTGCGGACAGGCTAGGGGATCAGCCCCAGCATTTT. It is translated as CSVADRLGDQPQHF.

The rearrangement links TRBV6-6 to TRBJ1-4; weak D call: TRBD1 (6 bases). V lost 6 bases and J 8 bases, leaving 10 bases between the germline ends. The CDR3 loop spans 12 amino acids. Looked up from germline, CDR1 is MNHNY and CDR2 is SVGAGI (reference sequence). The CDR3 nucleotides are TGTGCCAGCAGGGGGACATTGGAAAAACTGTTTTTT. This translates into CASRGTLEKLFF.

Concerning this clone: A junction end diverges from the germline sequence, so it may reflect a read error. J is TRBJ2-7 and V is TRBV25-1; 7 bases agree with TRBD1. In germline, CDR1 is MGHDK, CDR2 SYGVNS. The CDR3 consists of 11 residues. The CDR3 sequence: CASSEGQSIVF. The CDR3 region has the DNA TGTGCCAGCAGTGAGGGACAGTCGATTGTTTTC.

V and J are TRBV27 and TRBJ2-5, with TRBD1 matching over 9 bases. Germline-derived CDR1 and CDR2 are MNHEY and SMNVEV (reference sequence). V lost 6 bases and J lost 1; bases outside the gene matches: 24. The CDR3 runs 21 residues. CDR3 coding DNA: TGTGCCAGCAGACCCCGGCTCTTCCCCTCCGTGACAGGGGGATCCCAAGAGACCCAGTACTTC. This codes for CASRPRLFPSVTGGSQETQYF.

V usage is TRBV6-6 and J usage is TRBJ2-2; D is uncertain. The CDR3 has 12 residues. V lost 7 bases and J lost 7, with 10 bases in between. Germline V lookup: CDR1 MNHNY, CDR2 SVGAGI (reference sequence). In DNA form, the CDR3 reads TGTGCCAGCAACATTGCCCTCGGGGAGCTGTTTTTT. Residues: CASNIALGELFF.

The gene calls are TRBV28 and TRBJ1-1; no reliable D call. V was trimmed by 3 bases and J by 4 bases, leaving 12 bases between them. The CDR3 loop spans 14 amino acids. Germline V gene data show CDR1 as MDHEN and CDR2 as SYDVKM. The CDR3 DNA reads TGTGCCAGCAGTTTGGGCGGACTGGCCACTGAAGCTTTCTTT. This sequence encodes CASSLGGLATEAFF. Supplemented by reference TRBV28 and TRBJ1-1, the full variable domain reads DVKVTQSSRYLVKRTGEKVFLECVQDMDHENMFWYRQDPGLGLRLIYFSYDVKMKEKGDIPEGYSVSREKKERFSLILESASTNQTSMYLCASSLGGLATEAFFGQGTRLTVV.

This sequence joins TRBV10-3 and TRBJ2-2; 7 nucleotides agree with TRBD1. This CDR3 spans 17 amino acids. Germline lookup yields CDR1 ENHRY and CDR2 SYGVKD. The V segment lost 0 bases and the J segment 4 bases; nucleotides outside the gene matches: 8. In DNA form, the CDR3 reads TGTGCCATCAGTGAGTCTTGGGGACAGATGTCCACCGGGGAGCTGTTTTTT. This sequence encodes CAISESWGQMSTGELFF.

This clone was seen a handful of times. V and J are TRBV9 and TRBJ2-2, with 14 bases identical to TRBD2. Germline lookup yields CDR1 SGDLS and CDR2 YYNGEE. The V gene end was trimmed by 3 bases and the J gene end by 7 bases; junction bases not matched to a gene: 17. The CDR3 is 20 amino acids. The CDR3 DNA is TGTGCCAGCAGCGCCCGCGTCCCGGGACTAGCGGGAGAAAGGAACGGGGAGCTGTTTTTT. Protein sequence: CASSARVPGLAGERNGELFF. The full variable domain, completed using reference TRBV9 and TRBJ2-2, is DSGVTQTPKHLITATGQRVTLRCSPRSGDLSVYWYQQSLDQGLQFLIQYYNGEERAKGNILERFSAQQFPDLHSELNLSSLELGDSALYFCASSARVPGLAGERNGELFFGEGSRLTVL.

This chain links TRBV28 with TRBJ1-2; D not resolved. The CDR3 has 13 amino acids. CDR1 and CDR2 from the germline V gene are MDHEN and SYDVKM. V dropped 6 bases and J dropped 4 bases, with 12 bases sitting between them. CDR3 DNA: TGTGCCAGCAGGGACTTTGGACGCTATGGCTACACCTTC. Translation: CASRDFGRYGYTF.

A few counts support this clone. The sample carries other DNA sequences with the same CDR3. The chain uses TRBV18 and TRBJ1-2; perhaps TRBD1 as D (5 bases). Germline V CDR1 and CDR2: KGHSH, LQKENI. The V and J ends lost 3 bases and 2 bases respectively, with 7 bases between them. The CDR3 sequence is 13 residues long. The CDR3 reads CASSPGGNYGYTF. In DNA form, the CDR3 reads TGTGCCAGCTCACCGGGGGGAAACTATGGCTACACCTTC.

The CDR3 sequence is CASSLNPRLMNTEAFF. CDR3 sequence (DNA): TGTGCCAGCAGCTTAAACCCGCGCCTCATGAACACTGAAGCTTTCTTT. J is TRBJ1-1 and V is TRBV11-2; no clear D. CDR1 and CDR2 from the germline V gene are SGHAT and FQNNGV. V was cut by 2 bases and J by 0 bases, with 13 bases left in between. This CDR3 region has 16 residues.